This T cell receptor (beta chain) was identified during a study of CD4 T cells in relation to SARS-CoV-2 and coronaviruses (dated by TCRdb to the early 2020s). Notes on the research overall: In the ViraFEST assay, PBMCs were cultured with antigen for 9 to 10 days, after which TCR beta CDR3s were sequenced to identify antigen-specific clonal expansions. A median age of approximately 40 years, with a range of roughly 21 to 80 years, was recorded for the full convalescent cohort of around 13 patients. Among the 12 convalescent patients, 8 males and 4 females were included, and two of the subjects were Hispanic. Shared crossreactive spike epitopes were mapped to their HLA restriction using patient-derived lymphoblastoid cell lines. At the level of individual TCR clonotypes, the study measured memory CD4+ T cell crossreactivity between SARS-CoV-2 spike protein and common cold coronavirus spike proteins. Samples from three pre-COVID donors and the naive versus memory experiments were sequenced with the Adaptive Biotechnologies TCR-sequencing kit; other data were Illumina-based. A different, Illumina-based TCR-beta assay was used to sequence expansion assays from other donors in the study. General study outcomes and caveats: The study was limited by small numbers of patients and tested TCRs. Crossreactivity analysis was centred on spike protein, so crossreactivity against other viral proteins was not assessed. Compared with monoreactive clones, crossreactive clones had significantly weaker SARS-CoV-2-driven expansion, a result consistent with antigenic imprinting. Because no donor provided both pre-pandemic and post-infection samples, tracing the source of pre-existing responses was limited. Sequencing naive versus memory cells indicated that the assay picks up memory recall responses, not primary responses primed during culture. In around three fifths of donors, memory CD4+ clonotypes turned up that crossrecognized SARS-CoV-2 and at least one common cold coronavirus spike.

CEF-cultured naive and memory CD4+ T cell DNA received survey-level immunoSEQ TCR-beta sequencing. As for how the authors treated the data: During preprocessing, nonproductive sequences were removed, as were CDR3s that did not start with C, did not end with F or W, or were shorter than 7 amino acids. The MANAFEST web app was used to call antigen-specific clonotypes on the basis of expansion compared with the reference and with other culture wells. A clone counted as positive if significantly expanded in 2 of 3 replicate wells versus the reference culture at FDR below 0.05. To be called positive, a clone also had to show significant expansion compared with every other tandem well and an odds ratio greater than 5. Cultured and uncultured naive and memory CD4+ repertoires were searched for CDR3s previously identified as spike- and CEF-reactive. CDR3 homology was measured as pairwise Levenshtein distance, computed with the stringdist R package after trimming three terminal residues from each end. In its TCRdb copy, this immuneACCESS table keeps in-frame sequences only and misses some clones. Where compared with another copy, unresolved V genes explain less than half of these, and the others have no known cause. V, J and clone size are those of that table, while D and trimming were read from the DNA. Here the sample has 30,000 to 40,000 clones; around four fifths occur a single time. Together, the top ten hold 20% of the sample.

The germline V gene (reference sequence) gives CDR1 as LNHDA and CDR2 as SQIVND. From V the trimming removes 5 bases and from J it removes 2 bases, while the gene matches leave 8 bases of the junction unaccounted for. The CDR3 covers 15 residues, taking in both the cysteine and the phenylalanine. The retained sequence is limited to the CDR3, 45 bases, with the frame set at the first base. In the case of this clone: Its antigen specificity is not known. No clone much larger than this one lies a single base away; base qualities are absent.

Naive and memory CD4+ T cells were separated from cryopreserved PBMCs by CD4 enrichment followed by EasySep naive CD4+ T cell enrichment. For nine to eleven days, sorted naive or memory CD4+ T cells (over 9 x 10^4) were cultured at a 1:1 ratio with T cell-depleted PBMCs and CEF peptides. Each peptide culture condition was generally run in triplicate replicate wells. Ficoll-Paque PLUS gradient centrifugation was used to isolate PBMCs from either whole blood or leukapheresis product. PBMCs were either cryopreserved at -140°C or used fresh in the expansion assay. The QIAamp Micro DNA Kit was used to extract genomic DNA from the CD4+ T cells.

The chain couples TRBV19 to TRBJ2-5; a stretch of 7 junction bases matches TRBD2. This TCR came from an adult with COVID-19. Material for sequencing was memory CD4+ T cells from PBMCs, cultured in vitro. This specimen's cell subset or site label, interpreted: memory (non-naive) CD4+ T cells. The nucleotide sequence is TGTGCCAGTAGTGTAAGGGGAGGGTTTCAAGAGACCCAGTACTTC. Its amino acids are CASSVRGGFQETQYF.